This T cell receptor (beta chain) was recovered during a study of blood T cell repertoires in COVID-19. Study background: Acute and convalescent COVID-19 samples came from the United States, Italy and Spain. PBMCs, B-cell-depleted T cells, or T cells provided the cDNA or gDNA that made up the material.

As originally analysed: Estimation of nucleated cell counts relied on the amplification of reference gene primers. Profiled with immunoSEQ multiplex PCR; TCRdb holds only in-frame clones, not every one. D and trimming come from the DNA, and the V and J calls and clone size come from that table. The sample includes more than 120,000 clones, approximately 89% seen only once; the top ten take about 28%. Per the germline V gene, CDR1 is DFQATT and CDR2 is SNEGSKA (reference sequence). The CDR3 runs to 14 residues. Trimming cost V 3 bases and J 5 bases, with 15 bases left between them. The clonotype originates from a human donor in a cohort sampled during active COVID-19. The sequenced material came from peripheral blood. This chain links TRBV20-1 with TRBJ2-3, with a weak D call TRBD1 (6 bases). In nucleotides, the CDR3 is TGCAGTGCTAGTAGCCAGGGGACGGGAGATACGCAGTATTTT. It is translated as CSASSQGTGDTQYF.